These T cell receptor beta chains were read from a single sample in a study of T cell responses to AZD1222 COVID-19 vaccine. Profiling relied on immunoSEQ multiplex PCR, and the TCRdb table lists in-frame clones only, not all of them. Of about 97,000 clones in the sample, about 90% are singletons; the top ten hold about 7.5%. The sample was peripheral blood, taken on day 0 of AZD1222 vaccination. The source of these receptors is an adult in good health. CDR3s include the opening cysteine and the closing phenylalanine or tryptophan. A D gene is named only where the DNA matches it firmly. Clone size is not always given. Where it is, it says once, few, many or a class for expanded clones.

CDR3aa: CASSVNRAGYTF
CDR3nt: TGTGCCAGCAGTGTAAACAGGGCTGGCTACACCTTC
v_gene: TRBV5-4
abundance: -
d_gene: -
j_gene: TRBJ1-2

CDR3aa: CASSLGLSNEQFF
CDR3nt: TGTGCCAGCAGCTTAGGACTATCCAATGAGCAGTTCTTC
v_gene: TRBV7-9
abundance: -
d_gene: -
j_gene: TRBJ2-1

CDR3aa: CASSLGRYQETQYF
CDR3nt: TGTGCCAGCAGCTTAGGGCGGTACCAAGAGACCCAGTACTTC
v_gene: TRBV7-2
abundance: once
d_gene: -
j_gene: TRBJ2-5

CDR3aa: CATRQRAGSLEQYF
CDR3nt: TGTGCCACCCGACAGCGTGCCGGGTCTCTCGAGCAGTACTTC
v_gene: TRBV6-5
abundance: few
d_gene: -
j_gene: TRBJ2-7

CDR3aa: CASSVGSDNEQFF
CDR3nt: TGTGCCAGCAGCGTAGGCAGCGACAATGAGCAGTTCTTC
v_gene: TRBV9
abundance: -
d_gene: -
j_gene: TRBJ2-1

CDR3aa: CASSVGFF
CDR3nt: TGTGCCAGCAGTGTAGGATTCTTC
v_gene: TRBV2
abundance: few
d_gene: -
j_gene: TRBJ2-1

CDR3aa: CASSESRNGDSPLHF
CDR3nt: TGTGCCAGCAGTGAAAGCAGGAATGGGGATTCACCCCTCCACTTT
v_gene: TRBV6-1
abundance: few
d_gene: -
j_gene: TRBJ1-6

CDR3aa: CSVVKGLNEQFF
CDR3nt: TGCAGCGTTGTTAAAGGGTTGAATGAGCAGTTCTTC
v_gene: TRBV29-1
abundance: -
d_gene: -
j_gene: TRBJ2-1

CDR3aa: CASSHLRDVYGYTF
CDR3nt: TGCGCCAGCAGCCATCTCCGGGACGTCTATGGCTACACCTTC
v_gene: TRBV4-1
abundance: -
d_gene: -
j_gene: TRBJ1-2

CDR3aa: CASGLPETQYF
CDR3nt: TGTGCCAGCGGACTTCCCGAGACCCAGTACTTC
v_gene: TRBV12-3/TRBV12-4
abundance: -
d_gene: -
j_gene: TRBJ2-5

CDR3aa: CASSQRQGYSPLHF
CDR3nt: TGTGCCAGCAGCCAGAGACAGGGGTATTCACCCCTCCACTTT
v_gene: TRBV6-2/TRBV6-3
abundance: -
d_gene: TRBD1
j_gene: TRBJ1-6

CDR3aa: CASSTGQIFDGYTF
CDR3nt: TGTGCCAGCAGCACGGGACAGATCTTTGATGGCTACACCTTC
v_gene: TRBV5-4
abundance: -
d_gene: TRBD1
j_gene: TRBJ1-2

CDR3aa: CASSTITNEQFF
CDR3nt: TGTGCCAGCAGCACAATTACCAATGAGCAGTTCTTC
v_gene: TRBV7-9
abundance: -
d_gene: -
j_gene: TRBJ2-1

CDR3aa: CASSLGTNSPLHF
CDR3nt: TGTGCCAGCAGTTTGGGGACGAATTCACCCCTCCACTTT
v_gene: TRBV12-3/TRBV12-4
abundance: -
d_gene: -
j_gene: TRBJ1-6

CDR3aa: CASSPRQGRNSPLHF
CDR3nt: TGTGCCAGCAGTCCAAGACAGGGCCGGAATTCACCCCTCCACTTT
v_gene: TRBV28
abundance: -
d_gene: TRBD1
j_gene: TRBJ1-6

CDR3aa: CASSLQGNTIYF
CDR3nt: TGTGCCAGCAGTTTGCAGGGGAACACCATATATTTT
v_gene: TRBV28
abundance: -
d_gene: -
j_gene: TRBJ1-3

CDR3aa: CASSLVGTSETQYF
CDR3nt: TGCGCCAGCAGCTTGGTGGGCACTTCAGAGACCCAGTACTTC
v_gene: TRBV5-1
abundance: -
d_gene: -
j_gene: TRBJ2-5

CDR3aa: CASSAGTANSPLHF
CDR3nt: TGTGCCAGCAGCGCCGGGACAGCTAATTCACCCCTCCACTTT
v_gene: TRBV9
abundance: once
d_gene: TRBD1
j_gene: TRBJ1-6

CDR3aa: CASSRDRDTEAFF
CDR3nt: TGTGCCAGCAGCCGGGACAGGGACACTGAAGCTTTCTTT
v_gene: TRBV7-3
abundance: -
d_gene: TRBD1
j_gene: TRBJ1-1

CDR3aa: CASSLAGTEGYEQYF
CDR3nt: TGCGCCAGCAGCTTGGCCGGGACGGAGGGCTACGAGCAGTACTTC
v_gene: TRBV5-1
abundance: -
d_gene: -
j_gene: TRBJ2-7

CDR3aa: CASSLASGRSSYGYTF
CDR3nt: TGTGCCAGCAGCTTAGCGAGTGGCAGGTCGAGCTATGGCTACACCTTC
v_gene: TRBV7-9
abundance: -
d_gene: -
j_gene: TRBJ1-2

CDR3aa: CASSQVRDHYNEQFF
CDR3nt: TGTGCCAGCAGCCAAGTTCGAGACCACTACAATGAGCAGTTCTTC
v_gene: TRBV4-2
abundance: -
d_gene: -
j_gene: TRBJ2-1

CDR3aa: CASRYGTNYGYTF
CDR3nt: TGTGCCAGCCGCTACGGGACAAACTATGGCTACACCTTC
v_gene: TRBV6-6
abundance: -
d_gene: -
j_gene: TRBJ1-2

CDR3aa: CASTPRGGPLSYSNQPQHF
CDR3nt: TGTGCCAGTACCCCCCGGGGGGGCCCCCTGTCTTATAGCAATCAGCCCCAGCATTTT
v_gene: TRBV19
abundance: -
d_gene: -
j_gene: TRBJ1-5

CDR3aa: CASSPRDQPQHF
CDR3nt: TGTGCCAGCAGCCCCAGGGATCAGCCCCAGCATTTT
v_gene: TRBV6-2/TRBV6-3
abundance: -
d_gene: -
j_gene: TRBJ1-5

CDR3aa: CASSGRGLGSNQPQHF
CDR3nt: TGTGCCAGCAGTGGAAGGGGTCTAGGAAGCAATCAGCCCCAGCATTTT
v_gene: TRBV2
abundance: many
d_gene: -
j_gene: TRBJ1-5

CDR3aa: CASSQDARYPGNTIYF
CDR3nt: TGCGCCAGCAGCCAAGATGCAAGGTATCCTGGAAACACCATATATTTT
v_gene: TRBV4-3
abundance: -
d_gene: -
j_gene: TRBJ1-3

CDR3aa: CAWMPGPGREQFF
CDR3nt: TGTGCCTGGATGCCGGGCCCCGGGAGGGAGCAGTTCTTC
v_gene: TRBV30
abundance: -
d_gene: TRBD2
j_gene: TRBJ2-1

CDR3aa: CASSLYGARNTEAFF
CDR3nt: TGTGCCAGCAGTTTATACGGGGCTAGGAACACTGAAGCTTTCTTT
v_gene: TRBV28
abundance: -
d_gene: -
j_gene: TRBJ1-1

CDR3aa: CASSPRTGMNTEAFF
CDR3nt: TGTGCCAGCAGTCCCCGGACAGGGATGAACACTGAAGCTTTCTTT
v_gene: TRBV6-2/TRBV6-3
abundance: -
d_gene: TRBD1
j_gene: TRBJ1-1

CDR3aa: CASSSGGKNQPQHF
CDR3nt: TGTGCCAGCAGTAGCGGGGGAAAGAATCAGCCCCAGCATTTT
v_gene: TRBV7-9
abundance: -
d_gene: -
j_gene: TRBJ1-5

CDR3aa: CASSYFAGEQFF
CDR3nt: TGTGCCAGCAGTTACTTCGCGGGTGAGCAGTTCTTC
v_gene: TRBV6-5
abundance: -
d_gene: -
j_gene: TRBJ2-1

CDR3aa: CASSKEVKGTEAFF
CDR3nt: TGTGCCAGTAGTAAGGAGGTAAAGGGGACTGAAGCTTTCTTT
v_gene: TRBV19
abundance: -
d_gene: -
j_gene: TRBJ1-1

CDR3aa: CASGLGGGVMNTEAFF
CDR3nt: TGTGCTAGTGGTTTGGGAGGGGGTGTTATGAACACTGAAGCTTTCTTT
v_gene: TRBV12-5
abundance: -
d_gene: -
j_gene: TRBJ1-1

CDR3aa: CASSPSGTSGPYNEQFF
CDR3nt: TGTGCCAGTAGCCCATCCGGGACTAGCGGCCCCTACAATGAGCAGTTCTTC
v_gene: TRBV19
abundance: -
d_gene: TRBD2
j_gene: TRBJ2-1

CDR3aa: CASSLAAVVYGYTF
CDR3nt: TGTGCCAGCAGCTTAGCCGCAGTCGTCTATGGCTACACCTTC
v_gene: TRBV7-9
abundance: -
d_gene: -
j_gene: TRBJ1-2

CDR3aa: CASSPTGDGYTF
CDR3nt: TGTGCCAGCAGCCCGACAGGGGATGGCTACACCTTC
v_gene: TRBV14
abundance: -
d_gene: TRBD1
j_gene: TRBJ1-2

CDR3aa: CASSQGGRVAVELFF
CDR3nt: TGTGCCAGCAGCCAAGGAGGCAGGGTGGCTGTGGAGCTGTTTTTT
v_gene: TRBV3-1/TRBV3-2
abundance: once
d_gene: -
j_gene: TRBJ2-2

CDR3aa: CASISGYSNQPQHF
CDR3nt: TGTGCCAGCATTTCAGGGTATAGCAATCAGCCCCAGCATTTT
v_gene: TRBV6-5
abundance: -
d_gene: -
j_gene: TRBJ1-5

CDR3aa: CASVATGVNEQYF
CDR3nt: TGTGCCAGCGTCGCGACAGGGGTCAACGAGCAGTACTTC
v_gene: TRBV6-6
abundance: -
d_gene: TRBD1
j_gene: TRBJ2-7

CDR3aa: CASSEYPTSRGGNEQFF
CDR3nt: TGTGCCAGCAGTGAGTACCCGACTAGCAGAGGGGGCAATGAGCAGTTCTTC
v_gene: TRBV6-1
abundance: -
d_gene: -
j_gene: TRBJ2-1

CDR3aa: CASSEGKRAGHGYTF
CDR3nt: TGTGCCAGCAGTGAAGGGAAGAGGGCAGGGCATGGCTACACCTTC
v_gene: TRBV2
abundance: -
d_gene: -
j_gene: TRBJ1-2

CDR3aa: CASSQRQGTEKLFF
CDR3nt: TGTGCCAGCAGCCAACGACAGGGAACCGAAAAACTGTTTTTT
v_gene: TRBV14
abundance: -
d_gene: TRBD1
j_gene: TRBJ1-4

CDR3aa: CATALQRTYNEQFF
CDR3nt: TGTGCCACCGCGCTGCAAAGAACCTACAATGAGCAGTTCTTC
v_gene: TRBV15
abundance: -
d_gene: -
j_gene: TRBJ2-1

CDR3aa: CASSLGPVNYGYTF
CDR3nt: TGTGCCAGCAGTCTCGGGCCTGTTAACTATGGCTACACCTTC
v_gene: TRBV28
abundance: -
d_gene: -
j_gene: TRBJ1-2

CDR3aa: CASSKGGSGNTIYF
CDR3nt: TGTGCCAGCTCAAAAGGGGGCTCTGGAAACACCATATATTTT
v_gene: TRBV18
abundance: -
d_gene: -
j_gene: TRBJ1-3

CDR3aa: CASSGGRSYGYTF
CDR3nt: TGTGCCAGCAGCGGGGGACGGTCTTATGGCTACACCTTC
v_gene: TRBV9
abundance: -
d_gene: -
j_gene: TRBJ1-2